The 4 T cell receptor beta chains given below trace back to one sample, sequenced in a study of T cells in narcolepsy. Sequencing used immunoSEQ multiplex PCR; TCRdb keeps in-frame clones, though not all of them. The table has tens of thousands of clones, roughly 77% seen once. Sequenced input: CD45RA- memory CD4+ T cells from PBMCs. All receptors derive from a human donor with narcolepsy.

CDR3 DNA sequence: TGTGCCAGCAGGGCGGACAGGGGGACTAGCGGGAGGTTCTACGAGCAGTACTTC. Translating gives CASRADRGTSGRFYEQYF. The chain joins TRBV27 to TRBJ2-7, with 15 bases fitting TRBD2. Trimming at V came to 6 bases and at J to 3 bases, leaving 12 bases not matched to a gene. CDR1 is MNHEY and CDR2 is SMNVEV in the germline V gene (reference sequence). This CDR3 has 18 residues.

The gene calls are TRBV25-1 and TRBJ1-2; tentative D call: TRBD1 (6 bases). This CDR3 contains 13 residues. Germline V gives CDR1 MGHDK, CDR2 SYGVNS. The V end lost 6 bases, the J end lost 4 bases, and 12 bases lay between the germline ends. CDR3 DNA: TGTGCCAGCAGCGGGGGGCTCCTCTATGGCTACACCTTC. Amino acid sequence: CASSGGLLYGYTF.

The V call is TRBV14, the J call TRBJ2-7; 7 bases are shared with TRBD1. The CDR3 is 13 residues long. The J segment lost 4 bases and the V segment lost 4 bases, leaving 4 bases of the junction unmatched. Germline CDR1 is SGHDN and CDR2 is FVKESK. This CDR3 reads CASSRGQFYEQYF. The CDR3 DNA is TGTGCCAGCAGCCGGGGACAGTTTTACGAGCAGTACTTC. Together with reference TRBV14 and TRBJ2-7, the CDR3 gives the full variable domain: EAGVTQFPSHSVIEKGQTVTLRCDPISGHDNLYWYRRVMGKEIKFLLHFVKESKQDESGMPNNRFLAERTGGTYSTLKVQPAELEDSGVYFCASSRGQFYEQYFGPGTRLTVT.

This chain joins TRBV6-6 and TRBJ2-7; a weak D match, TRBD2 (6 bases). Per germline, CDR1 MNHNY and CDR2 SVGAGI (reference sequence). The CDR3 has 11 amino acids. Trimming took 11 bases from V and 3 from J, leaving 11 bases between them. The CDR3 loop is CACGGIYEQYF. DNA for the CDR3: TGTGCCTGTGGGGGGATCTACGAGCAGTACTTC.